This T cell receptor beta chain was recovered during a study of cytomegalovirus exposure and HLA in healthy donors. CDR1 and CDR2 (germline): SGHRS, YFSETQ. The CDR3 length is 15 residues. V gave up 4 bases and J gave up 3 bases; unmatched junction bases: 9. This PCR relied on a set of 60 Vbeta primers and 13 Jbeta primers. The repertoire was sequenced with immunoSEQ multiplex PCR; TCRdb's copy has only in-frame clones and lacks some. The sample has around 230,000 clones, approximately 84% seen once. Material for sequencing was PBMCs. This sequence joins TRBV5-1 and TRBJ2-7; 8 bases line up with TRBD1. This TCR derives from a girl aged 2-10 years in good health and CMV-seronegative. CDR3 in amino acids: CASSSRGQGLYEQYF. DNA of the CDR3: TGCGCCAGCAGCAGCAGGGGGCAGGGGCTCTACGAGCAGTACTTC.